These T cell receptor beta chains were read from a single sample in a study of sequential checkpoint blockade in melanoma. The assay was immunoSEQ multiplex PCR, and TCRdb's table has in-frame clones only and misses some. The sample has roughly 12,000 clones, roughly 77% seen once. The source was CD8+ T cells sorted from blood (inferred from file names), collected from a patient given nivolumab and ipilimumab in sequence. The receptors were gathered from a human donor with melanoma. Both conserved end residues are part of each CDR3. A D gene is named only where the DNA matches it firmly. Clone size is shown for a subset of rows, as once, few, many or a class of expanded clone.

V gene: TRBV19
J gene: TRBJ2-2
D gene: .
clone size: .
CDR3 protein: CASSPPEAGELFF
CDR3 DNA: TGTGCCAGTAGTCCCCCCGAGGCTGGGGAGCTGTTTTTT

V gene: TRBV13
J gene: TRBJ2-7
D gene: .
clone size: .
CDR3 protein: CASRSSSYEQYF
CDR3 DNA: TGTGCCAGCAGAAGTAGCTCCTACGAGCAGTACTTC

V gene: TRBV21-1
J gene: TRBJ2-5
D gene: .
clone size: few
CDR3 protein: CASSKEERETQYF
CDR3 DNA: TGTGCCAGCAGCAAAGAAGAGCGCGAGACCCAGTACTTC

V gene: TRBV5-4
J gene: TRBJ1-2
D gene: TRBD1
clone size: .
CDR3 protein: CASSLTGGYYGYTF
CDR3 DNA: TGTGCCAGCAGCTTGACAGGGGGTTACTATGGCTACACCTTC

V gene: TRBV5-1
J gene: TRBJ1-4
D gene: .
clone size: .
CDR3 protein: CASSRGPDSKNEKLFF
CDR3 DNA: TGCGCCAGCAGCCGAGGACCCGACAGCAAGAATGAAAAACTGTTTTTT

V gene: TRBV27
J gene: TRBJ1-1
D gene: .
clone size: .
CDR3 protein: CASGAGPEAFF
CDR3 DNA: TGTGCCAGCGGCGCGGGCCCTGAAGCTTTCTTT

V gene: TRBV11-2
J gene: TRBJ1-2
D gene: TRBD1
clone size: once
CDR3 protein: CASARDRGEYGYTF
CDR3 DNA: TGTGCCAGCGCCCGGGACAGGGGGGAATATGGCTACACCTTC

V gene: TRBV13
J gene: TRBJ2-7
D gene: .
clone size: .
CDR3 protein: CASSFGTNYEQYF
CDR3 DNA: TGTGCCAGCTCTTTCGGGACAAACTACGAGCAGTACTTC

V gene: TRBV2
J gene: TRBJ2-7
D gene: .
clone size: .
CDR3 protein: CASSAGQSYEQYF
CDR3 DNA: TGTGCCAGCAGTGCTGGACAGTCCTACGAGCAGTACTTC

V gene: TRBV5-1
J gene: TRBJ2-7
D gene: .
clone size: .
CDR3 protein: CASSGTQGNEQYF
CDR3 DNA: TGCGCCAGCAGCGGAACCCAGGGAAACGAGCAGTACTTC